Listed below are T cell receptor beta chains from one sample, sequenced in a study of OX40 agonist ivuxolimab in advanced cancers. Clones were read by immunoSEQ multiplex PCR, and TCRdb kept only the in-frame ones, dropping some. The table records 75,000 to 100,000 clones, roughly 84% of them present only once. The sequencing here drew on CD4+ or CD8+ T cells sorted from blood, taken in a trial of the OX40 agonist ivuxolimab. These receptors came from an adult with an advanced solid tumor such as melanoma, head and neck, liver or kidney cancer. The CDR3 runs from the conserved cysteine through the conserved F or W. Fields, in order: J gene, clone size, D gene, V gene, CDR3 DNA, CDR3 protein. The D gene is left open where the match is weak. Only part of the rows carry a size: once, few, many, or a class if the clone is expanded.

j_gene: TRBJ2-2; abundance: .; d_gene: .; v_gene: TRBV18; CDR3nt: TGTGCCAGCTCACCACGCACCTACACCGGGGAGCTGTTTTTT; CDR3aa: CASSPRTYTGELFF
j_gene: TRBJ2-7; abundance: once; d_gene: TRBD2; v_gene: TRBV19; CDR3nt: TGTGCCAGTAGTAGGGGGGGTTGGAGGGAAGGTACCGAGCAGTACTTC; CDR3aa: CASSRGGWREGTEQYF
j_gene: TRBJ2-7; abundance: .; d_gene: .; v_gene: TRBV4-2; CDR3nt: TGTGCCAGCAGCCACCGACTAGGCTCCTACGAGCAGTACTTC; CDR3aa: CASSHRLGSYEQYF
j_gene: TRBJ1-6; abundance: .; d_gene: TRBD1; v_gene: TRBV6-5; CDR3nt: TGTGCCAGCAGACAGGGGGCGCGGTCACCCCTCCACTTT; CDR3aa: CASRQGARSPLHF
j_gene: TRBJ2-6; abundance: .; d_gene: .; v_gene: TRBV21-1; CDR3nt: TGTGCCAGCAGCAATCCCCCCTCTGGGGCCAACGTCCTGACTTTC; CDR3aa: CASSNPPSGANVLTF
j_gene: TRBJ2-7; abundance: few; d_gene: TRBD1; v_gene: TRBV5-1; CDR3nt: TGCGCCAGCAGCTGGGACAGTAGCTCCTACGAGCAGTACTTC; CDR3aa: CASSWDSSSYEQYF
j_gene: TRBJ1-6; abundance: few; d_gene: .; v_gene: TRBV11-1; CDR3nt: TGTGCCAGCAGCGAAAGGAGGGGGAATTCACCCCTCCACTTT; CDR3aa: CASSERRGNSPLHF
j_gene: TRBJ1-1; abundance: .; d_gene: .; v_gene: TRBV5-4; CDR3nt: TGTGCCAGCAGCGGGGGGCAGAGGACTGAAGCTTTCTTT; CDR3aa: CASSGGQRTEAFF
j_gene: TRBJ1-2; abundance: .; d_gene: .; v_gene: TRBV4-3; CDR3nt: TGCGCCAGCAGCCTCAACCTAGGGACTCTCTATGGCTACACCTTC; CDR3aa: CASSLNLGTLYGYTF
j_gene: TRBJ2-3; abundance: .; d_gene: TRBD1; v_gene: TRBV6-5; CDR3nt: TGTGCCAGCAGTTCCGGACAGGGGTACACAGATACGCAGTATTTT; CDR3aa: CASSSGQGYTDTQYF
j_gene: TRBJ1-1; abundance: .; d_gene: .; v_gene: TRBV9; CDR3nt: TGTGCCAGCAGCGTGAGGGGGGACACTGAAGCTTTCTTT; CDR3aa: CASSVRGDTEAFF
j_gene: TRBJ2-1; abundance: .; d_gene: TRBD2; v_gene: TRBV11-2; CDR3nt: TGTGCCAGCAAGGTGAGCGGACTAGCGGGTAATGAGCAGTTCTTC; CDR3aa: CASKVSGLAGNEQFF
j_gene: TRBJ1-5; abundance: .; d_gene: .; v_gene: TRBV14; CDR3nt: TGTGCCAGCAGCCAAGGTTCCCTCAATCAGCCCCAGCATTTT; CDR3aa: CASSQGSLNQPQHF
j_gene: TRBJ1-4; abundance: many; d_gene: .; v_gene: TRBV11-2; CDR3nt: TGTGCCAGCAGCTTTAAGGGCAGGGGTGAAAAACTGTTTTTT; CDR3aa: CASSFKGRGEKLFF
j_gene: TRBJ1-3; abundance: .; d_gene: .; v_gene: TRBV28; CDR3nt: TGTGCCAGCAGCCGAGGGGACCGCTCTGGAAACACCATATATTTT; CDR3aa: CASSRGDRSGNTIYF
j_gene: TRBJ2-3; abundance: .; d_gene: .; v_gene: TRBV4-1; CDR3nt: TGCGCCAGCAGCCAAGGGAAGCCTAGCACAGATACGCAGTATTTT; CDR3aa: CASSQGKPSTDTQYF
j_gene: TRBJ2-1; abundance: .; d_gene: TRBD2; v_gene: TRBV11-2; CDR3nt: TGTGCCAGCAGCTCGAAACTAGCGGGGGGATTTAATGAGCAGTTCTTC; CDR3aa: CASSSKLAGGFNEQFF
j_gene: TRBJ2-5; abundance: .; d_gene: .; v_gene: TRBV10-3; CDR3nt: TGTGCCATCAGTACAGGGAACCAAGAGACCCAGTACTTC; CDR3aa: CAISTGNQETQYF
j_gene: TRBJ1-5; abundance: .; d_gene: .; v_gene: TRBV11-2; CDR3nt: TGTGCCAGCAGCTTAGCAGGGAGGGGCAATCAGCCCCAGCATTTT; CDR3aa: CASSLAGRGNQPQHF
j_gene: TRBJ1-2; abundance: .; d_gene: .; v_gene: TRBV30; CDR3nt: TGTGCCTGGAGTTTCGGGGAAGGGGGCTACACCTTC; CDR3aa: CAWSFGEGGYTF
j_gene: TRBJ1-2; abundance: .; d_gene: TRBD1; v_gene: TRBV30; CDR3nt: TGTGCCTGGAGTGTAGGCAGGGGGCGATTCTATGGCTACACCTTC; CDR3aa: CAWSVGRGRFYGYTF
j_gene: TRBJ1-6; abundance: few; d_gene: .; v_gene: TRBV27; CDR3nt: TGTGCCAGCAGTTACCTAGTCCTTTCACCCCTCCACTTT; CDR3aa: CASSYLVLSPLHF
j_gene: TRBJ2-1; abundance: .; d_gene: .; v_gene: TRBV28; CDR3nt: TGTGCCAGCAGTTCTCATGACAGGCCGAATGAGCAGTTCTTC; CDR3aa: CASSSHDRPNEQFF
j_gene: TRBJ2-7; abundance: .; d_gene: .; v_gene: TRBV10-2; CDR3nt: TGCGCCAGCAGCGGGGACTACGAGCAGTACTTC; CDR3aa: CASSGDYEQYF
j_gene: TRBJ1-1; abundance: few; d_gene: .; v_gene: TRBV28; CDR3nt: TGTGCCAGTCAACGATTGAACACTGAAGCTTTCTTT; CDR3aa: CASQRLNTEAFF
j_gene: TRBJ1-6; abundance: .; d_gene: .; v_gene: TRBV4-3; CDR3nt: TGCGCCAGCAGCCACCACAATTTGAATTCACCCCTCCACTTT; CDR3aa: CASSHHNLNSPLHF
j_gene: TRBJ2-3; abundance: .; d_gene: .; v_gene: TRBV5-1; CDR3nt: TGCGCCAGCAGCTTGGGATCTCATTCTCCGGATACGCAGTATTTT; CDR3aa: CASSLGSHSPDTQYF
j_gene: TRBJ1-2; abundance: once; d_gene: .; v_gene: TRBV25-1; CDR3nt: TGTGCCAGCAGTGAATGGGGGTCTTCGGAGGGGAACTATGGCTACACCTTC; CDR3aa: CASSEWGSSEGNYGYTF
j_gene: TRBJ2-5; abundance: .; d_gene: .; v_gene: TRBV5-5; CDR3nt: TGTGCCAGCAGCTTGGAGGCAGGGAGGGAGACCCAGTACTTC; CDR3aa: CASSLEAGRETQYF
j_gene: TRBJ1-2; abundance: once; d_gene: TRBD1; v_gene: TRBV9; CDR3nt: TGTGCCAGCAGCCACCGCCTCCGACAGGGGGTAAGCTACACCTTC; CDR3aa: CASSHRLRQGVSYTF
j_gene: TRBJ2-7; abundance: .; d_gene: TRBD2; v_gene: TRBV5-1; CDR3nt: TGCGCCAGCAGCTTGGCTCCAGCGGGGGACCATCCCTACGAGCAGTACTTC; CDR3aa: CASSLAPAGDHPYEQYF